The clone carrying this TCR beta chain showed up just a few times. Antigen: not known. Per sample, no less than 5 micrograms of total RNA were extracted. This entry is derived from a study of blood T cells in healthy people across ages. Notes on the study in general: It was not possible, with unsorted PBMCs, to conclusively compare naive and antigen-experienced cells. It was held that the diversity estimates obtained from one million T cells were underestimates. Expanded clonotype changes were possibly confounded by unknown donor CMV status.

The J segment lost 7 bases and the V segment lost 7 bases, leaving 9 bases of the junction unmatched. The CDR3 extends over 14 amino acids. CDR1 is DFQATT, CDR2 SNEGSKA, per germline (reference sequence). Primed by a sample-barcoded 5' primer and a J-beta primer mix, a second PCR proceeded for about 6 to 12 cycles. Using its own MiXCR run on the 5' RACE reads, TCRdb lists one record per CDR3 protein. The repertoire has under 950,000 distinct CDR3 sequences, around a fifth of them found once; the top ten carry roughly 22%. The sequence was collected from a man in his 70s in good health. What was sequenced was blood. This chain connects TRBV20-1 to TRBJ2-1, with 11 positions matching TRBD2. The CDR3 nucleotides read TGCAGTGGAACAACTAGCGGGGGACGTAATGAGCAGTTCTTC. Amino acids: CSGTTSGGRNEQFF.